Shown below are 29 T cell receptor beta chains from a single sample sequenced in a study of T cells in Graves' hyperthyroidism and ophthalmopathy. Template material for amplifying TCR beta CDR3 regions consisted of RNA transcripts. HTBI primers drove first-round RT-PCR of the TCR CDR3. TCRdb redid the calling of the multiplex PCR reads with MiXCR, one entry per CDR3 protein. Seen here are 450,000 to 650,000 distinct CDR3 sequences, roughly 17% observed once, and the top ten hold roughly 15%. The sequencing input was blood. The receptors were gathered from a woman aged 18-35 years with Graves' ophthalmopathy.

The V and J genes are TRBV7-9 and TRBJ1-3; no definite D call. The CDR3 covers 15 residues. Trimming stripped 5 bases from V and 0 bases from J, with 11 bases between. Germline CDR1 reads SEHNR; CDR2 reads FQNEAQ (reference sequence). The CDR3 bases are TGTGCCAGCAGCACACCGACACTCTCTGGAAACACCATATATTTT. This translates into CASSTPTLSGNTIYF.

The table lists this clonotype with a few counts. The chain has TRBV7-9 and TRBJ1-4; 7 nucleotides match TRBD1. This CDR3 has 15 residues. The germline V gene has CDR1 SEHNR and CDR2 FQNEAQ (reference sequence). V lost 5 bases to trimming and J lost 3 bases; unmatched junction nucleotides: 6. CDR3 DNA: TGTGCCAGCAGCGTCGACAGGGTATCTAATGAAAAACTGTTTTTT. Amino acids: CASSVDRVSNEKLFF.

The chain employs TRBV4-3 and TRBJ2-1; D may be TRBD1 (5 bases). Trimming shortened V by 4 bases and J by 4 bases, and 14 bases separated the two germline ends. The germline gives CDR1 LGHNA, CDR2 YSLEER. This CDR3 spans 15 amino acids. The CDR3 reads CASSPRAGQYNEQFF. Here the CDR3 DNA reads TGCGCCAGCAGCCCTCGGGCAGGGCAGTACAATGAGCAGTTCTTC.

This clonotype was seen at least ten times. In DNA form, the CDR3 reads TGTGCCAGCAGTCGACCCCCGGGACTAGCGTACGACTCTAGCACAGATACGCAGTATTTT. Its protein product is CASSRPPGLAYDSSTDTQYF. This chain connects TRBV28 to TRBJ2-3; TRBD2 aligns across 10 bases. This CDR3 comprises 20 residues. CDR1 MDHEN and CDR2 SYDVKM come from the germline V gene. J gave up 0 bases and V 5 bases, and 17 bases lay outside the gene matches.

The chain recombines TRBV5-6 with TRBJ1-3; D gene uncertain. This CDR3 contains 17 residues. The V gene's germline CDR1 is SGHDT and CDR2 YYEEEE. The V end lost 3 bases, the J end lost 0 bases, and 16 bases lay between the germline ends. The CDR3, as DNA: TGTGCCAGCAGCTACCGGGCCCCTGGACTCTCTGGAAACACCATATATTTT. It translates to CASSYRAPGLSGNTIYF.

This clonotype was counted many times. The rearrangement joins TRBV20-1 to TRBJ2-2; maybe TRBD1 (5 bases). Germline assignment: CDR1 DFQATT and CDR2 SNEGSKA (reference sequence). This CDR3 is built from 14 residues. The ends were cut back, 2 bases at V and 2 bases at J, with 9 bases in the middle. This chain's CDR3 is CSARSQGNTGELFF. The CDR3 DNA sequence: TGCAGTGCTAGATCTCAGGGCAACACCGGGGAGCTGTTTTTT.

This clonotype came up many times. V and J are TRBV28 and TRBJ2-3; 9 nucleotides align to TRBD2. This CDR3 is 14 amino acids long. Trimming cost V 3 bases and J 4 bases; bases outside gene matches: 2. The germline gives CDR1 MDHEN, CDR2 SYDVKM. CDR3 sequence reads: CASSFLAGSDTQYF. The CDR3 nucleotides read TGTGCCAGCAGTTTTCTAGCGGGATCAGATACGCAGTATTTT.

The chain recombines TRBV29-1 with TRBJ1-5, with 7 bases that match TRBD1. This CDR3 comprises 15 residues. In germline, CDR1 is SQVTM, CDR2 ANQGSEA. The V gene end was trimmed by 4 bases and the J gene end by 1 base; junction bases not matched to a gene: 7. CDR3 in DNA: TGCAGCGTTGGGTTGACAGGGTTCAGCAATCAGCCCCAGCATTTT. It is translated as CSVGLTGFSNQPQHF.

This clonotype was counted at least ten times. This chain joins TRBV11-2 and TRBJ2-7; 7 positions agree with TRBD1. CDR1 SGHAT and CDR2 FQNNGV come from the germline V gene. The CDR3 is 13 residues long. The junction had 3 bases not matched to a gene; V was cut back by 4 bases and J by 3 bases. The CDR3 coding sequence is TGTGCCAGCAGCTCGGGACAGTACTACGAGCAGTACTTC. It specifies CASSSGQYYEQYF. Filled out from reference TRBV11-2 and TRBJ2-7, the complete variable domain reads EAGVAQSPRYKIIEKRQSVAFWCNPISGHATLYWYQQILGQGPKLLIQFQNNGVVDDSQLPKDRFSAERLKGVDSTLKIQPAKLEDSAVYLCASSSGQYYEQYFGPGTRLTVT.

This clonotype was found many times. The rearrangement joins TRBV6-1 to TRBJ1-6, with D unclear. Trimming cost V 1 base and J 7 bases, with 11 bases left between them. There are 15 residues in the CDR3. Germline loops: CDR1 MNHNS, CDR2 SASEGT. This CDR3 is CASSEGSSGNSPLHF. CDR3 in DNA: TGTGCCAGCAGTGAAGGATCCTCGGGGAATTCACCCCTCCACTTT.

As to this clonotype: With a much larger clone just one base away, this may be a read error. The chain employs TRBV28 and TRBJ2-2; 7 bases align to TRBD2. From germline, CDR1 is MDHEN and CDR2 SYDVKM. Germline trimming cut 3 bases from V and 3 bases from J; bases unmatched to any gene: 4. This CDR3 has 15 amino acids. The CDR3 sequence is CASSFLTSDTGELFF. The CDR3 DNA reads as TGTGCCAGCAGTTTCCTCACTAGCGACACCGGGGAGCTGTTTTTT.

This clonotype has just a few counts. This chain links TRBV5-6 with TRBJ2-1; 7 bases fit TRBD1. CDR3 length equals 12 residues. Germline loops: CDR1 SGHDT, CDR2 YYEEEE. V lost 7 bases, J lost 5 bases, and 3 bases stayed unmatched. DNA of the CDR3: TGTGCCAGCGTGACAGGGAACAATGAGCAGTTCTTC. This translates into CASVTGNNEQFF.

This clonotype was observed at least ten times. The chain carries TRBV7-2 and TRBJ1-5, with D perhaps TRBD1 (5 bases). V was cut by 5 bases and J by 4 bases, with 15 bases left in between. Germline CDR1 SGHTA, CDR2 FQGNSA. The CDR3 is 15 residues long. CDR3 sequence reads: CASSENGRVNQPQHF. In DNA, the CDR3 is TGTGCCAGCAGCGAAAACGGCAGGGTGAATCAGCCCCAGCATTTT.

This clonotype has more than one count but fewer than ten. The chain couples TRBV28 to TRBJ2-2; 9 nucleotides match TRBD2. The junction had 4 bases not matched to a gene; V was cut back by 4 bases and J by 7 bases. This CDR3 comprises 14 residues. Germline V CDR1 and CDR2: MDHEN, SYDVKM. The CDR3: CASSSSGTFGELFF. CDR3 DNA sequence: TGTGCCAGCAGTTCTAGCGGGACCTTCGGGGAGCTGTTTTTT.

CDR3 bases: TGTGCCAGCAGCGGGGGGGAGGGTGTAGCCAACGTCCTGACTTTC. Translation: CASSGGEGVANVLTF. The V and J genes are TRBV6-1 and TRBJ2-6; 8 bases agree with TRBD2. The germline V gene has CDR1 MNHNS and CDR2 SASEGT. The J segment lost 7 bases and the V segment lost 6 bases, leaving 8 bases of the junction unmatched. The CDR3 contains 15 residues.

At least ten counts were recorded for this clonotype. The rearrangement joins TRBV7-9 to TRBJ1-2; 9 bases agree with TRBD1. Losses at the gene ends were 5 bases for V and 4 bases for J; bases not matched to a gene: 8. The CDR3 is 15 residues long. Germline V gene lookup returns CDR1 SEHNR and CDR2 FQNEAQ (reference sequence). This CDR3 is CASSHRDRVIYGYTF. The CDR3 DNA is TGTGCCAGCAGCCACCGGGACAGGGTAATCTATGGCTACACCTTC.

A few counts support this clonotype. V is TRBV18 and J is TRBJ1-5; tentatively, D is TRBD1 (5 bases). The CDR3 extends over 17 amino acids. The germline CDR1 and CDR2 sequences are KGHSH and LQKENI. V was trimmed by 4 bases and J by 4 bases, leaving 20 bases between them. The CDR3 DNA reads as TGTGCCAGCTCACGCCGTGGGGTATATCAGGGAAATCAGCCCCAGCATTTT. This encodes CASSRRGVYQGNQPQHF.

This clonotype showed up just a few times. The V call is TRBV27, the J call TRBJ2-3; perhaps TRBD2 as D (6 bases). V was clipped by 8 bases and J by 1 base, with 16 bases between them. The germline V gene encodes CDR1 MNHEY and CDR2 SMNVEV (reference sequence). CDR3 length: 15 amino acids. CDR3 sequence: CASRLWGDGTDTQYF. CDR3 nucleotide sequence: TGTGCCAGCCGCCTTTGGGGGGACGGCACAGATACGCAGTATTTT.

The CDR3 DNA is TGTGCCAGCCGTCTCGACCGACAGGGTTTGGAAAAACTGTTTTTT. Its translation is CASRLDRQGLEKLFF. The chain links TRBV28 to TRBJ1-4; 7 bases are shared with TRBD1. Germline CDR1 and CDR2: MDHEN and SYDVKM. V was pared by 8 bases and J by 8 bases, with 14 bases of the junction left unmatched. The CDR3 has 15 residues.

This clonotype showed up many times. The CDR3 nucleotides are TGTGCCTGGAGCCTAATACAGGGGCTCATGAACACTGAAGCTTTCTTT. The encoded protein is CAWSLIQGLMNTEAFF. V gene TRBV30 combines with J gene TRBJ1-1, with 7 positions matching TRBD1. Germline-derived CDR1 and CDR2 are GTSNPN and SVGIG (reference sequence). With V trimmed by 3 bases and J by 0 bases, 10 bases remained unmatched. The length of the CDR3 is 16 residues.

This clonotype was seen only a few times. Just one base apart from a much larger clone, this may be a read error. The chain carries TRBV7-8 and TRBJ2-5; 8 bases align to TRBD2. The junction had 3 bases not matched to a gene; V was cut back by 8 bases and J by 1 base. The CDR3 consists of 13 residues. Germline CDR1 and CDR2: SGHVS and FQNEAQ. The CDR3 DNA reads as TGTGCCAGCGGGCGGGGGGCCCAAGAGACCCAGTACTTC. It is translated as CASGRGAQETQYF.

This clonotype was seen only once. A much larger clone is a single base away; this may be a read error. V is TRBV11-2 and J is TRBJ1-2; 8 nucleotides agree with TRBD1. CDR1 SGHAT and CDR2 FQNNGV come from the germline V gene. The V and J ends lost 4 bases and 4 bases, in that order; junction bases with no gene match: 17. The CDR3 contains 18 residues. This CDR3 is CASSSLAMGDRPFYGYTF. CDR3 nucleotide sequence: TGTGCCAGCAGCTCCTTAGCCATGGGGGACAGGCCTTTCTATGGCTACACCTTC.

In this sample, this clonotype turned up a few times. The chain carries TRBV7-3 and TRBJ2-3, with D possibly TRBD1 on 6 matching bases. The germline V and J ends were trimmed by 3 bases and 10 bases, with 20 bases remaining between them. The CDR3 runs to 15 residues. Per germline, CDR1 SGHTA and CDR2 FQGTGA. This chain's CDR3 is CASSLFEGVQVPQYF. CDR3 DNA sequence: TGTGCCAGCAGCTTGTTCGAGGGGGTTCAGGTGCCGCAGTATTTT.

The chain joins TRBV15 to TRBJ1-3; 11 bases line up with TRBD1. Germline V gives CDR1 LNHNV, CDR2 YYDKDF (reference sequence). CDR3 length equals 17 residues. V was pared by 0 bases and J by 8 bases, with 9 bases of the junction left unmatched. Here the CDR3 reads CATSRDPPGTGGDTIYF. CDR3 bases: TGTGCCACCAGCAGAGATCCTCCCGGGACAGGGGGAGACACCATATATTTT.

This chain joins TRBV9 and TRBJ2-3, with 10 nucleotides matching TRBD2. The germline CDR1 and CDR2 sequences are SGDLS and YYNGEE. The CDR3 is 16 amino acids. With 0 bases clipped from V and 8 bases from J, the junction kept 9 bases outside the gene matches. CDR3 nucleotides: TGTGCCAGCAGCGTAGAGAGCGGGGGGGCTTCTGGTACGCAGTATTTT. It yields the protein CASSVESGGASGTQYF.

The gene calls are TRBV4-1 and TRBJ2-1; a weak D match, TRBD2 (6 bases). With 3 bases removed from V and 5 bases from J, the gap between germline ends came to 14 bases. This CDR3 has 15 amino acids. The V gene's germline CDR1 is MGHRA and CDR2 YSYEKL. The CDR3, as DNA: TGCGCCAGCAGCCACGGTGCGGGAAGGGACAATGAGCAGTTCTTC. It translates to CASSHGAGRDNEQFF.

This rearrangement joins TRBV4-1 to TRBJ1-2; no reliable D call. Germline V lookup: CDR1 MGHRA, CDR2 YSYEKL. This CDR3 is 12 amino acids long. V was shortened by 0 bases and J by 6 bases, with 5 bases between the two germline ends. Here the CDR3 reads CASSQETDGYTF. The CDR3 DNA reads as TGCGCCAGCAGCCAAGAGACGGATGGCTACACCTTC.

J is TRBJ2-3 and V is TRBV6-4; possibly TRBD1 for D (5 bases). From germline, CDR1 is MRHNA and CDR2 SNTAGT. With 0 bases removed from V and 7 bases from J, the gap between germline ends came to 8 bases. CDR3 length: 13 amino acids. CDR3 residues: CASSDSDSNTQYF. CDR3 nucleotides: TGTGCCAGCAGTGACTCCGACAGTAATACGCAGTATTTT.

The rearrangement links TRBV6-1 to TRBJ2-5, with a weak D call TRBD2 (7 bases). Germline V gene sequence: CDR1 MNHNS, CDR2 SASEGT. The length of the CDR3 is 13 residues. Trimming pared 6 bases from V and 5 bases from J, leaving 13 bases between. CDR3 amino acids: CASSRGAWETQYF. CDR3 DNA: TGTGCCAGCAGCCGGGGGGCGTGGGAGACCCAGTACTTC.